This is a list of T cell receptor beta chains from one sample in a study of breast tumors, draining lymph nodes, adjacent tissues. TCRdb re-called the multiplex PCR reads through MiXCR, storing one row per CDR3 protein. Of about 300,000 distinct CDR3 sequences in the sample, 30% were seen once. Sequencing input: axillary lymph node tissue. These receptors all come from a female donor with breast cancer. Some clones in this sample may be carry-over from other donors' samples. Each CDR3 is given with its conserved first and last residue. A D gene is named only where the DNA matches it firmly.

TRBD2,TRBJ2-2,TRBV10-2,CASRVAGGPNTGELFF
TRBD1,TRBJ2-5,TRBV11-1,CASSLDRGKETQYF
.,TRBJ2-1,TRBV15,CATGEVGYFEQFF
.,TRBJ1-6,TRBV10-3,CAISTGSPTNSPLHF
.,TRBJ1-2,TRBV19,CASSKEGYTF
TRBD2,TRBJ2-3,TRBV7-6,CATTSGRSSDTQYF
TRBD1,TRBJ2-6,TRBV12-3/TRBV12-4,CASSRDRAGANVLTF
.,TRBJ2-5,TRBV7-2,CASSLARVETQYF
.,TRBJ2-7,TRBV15,CATSRDLARVSYEQYF
TRBD2,TRBJ2-1,TRBV10-3,CATTVAGGGGSYNEQFF
.,TRBJ1-6,TRBV19,CASSVGTYNSPLHF
.,TRBJ2-2,TRBV18,CASSRAGIGNTGELFF
TRBD1,TRBJ2-7,TRBV5-5,CASSRDRGRSYEQYF
.,TRBJ2-1,TRBV12-3/TRBV12-4,CASSLGQVEIPFEQFF
TRBD2,TRBJ2-2,TRBV24-1,CATSDRTGGTGELFF
.,TRBJ2-1,TRBV7-9,CASSLLDYHNEQFF
.,TRBJ2-1,TRBV12-3/TRBV12-4,CASSLSGRPAYNEQFF
TRBD2,TRBJ2-5,TRBV20-1,CSARTSGKGETQYF
TRBD2,TRBJ2-1,TRBV19,CASSIALADRQFF
TRBD2,TRBJ2-1,TRBV2,CASFPGLASNEQFF
.,TRBJ1-1,TRBV20-1,CSAPGRKNTEAFF
TRBD2,TRBJ2-2,TRBV7-9,CASSLTSGTTGELFF
.,TRBJ1-5,TRBV15,CATSEGWDSNQPQHF
.,TRBJ1-4,TRBV7-6,CASSPSPYAGAGEKLFF
.,TRBJ2-7,TRBV9,CASSVASLPYEQYF
.,TRBJ2-1,TRBV19,CASSIKIGQSYNEQFF
.,TRBJ2-3,TRBV11-2,CASSFRGIVSTDTQYF
.,TRBJ2-5,TRBV11-2,CASSSGQLQETQYF
.,TRBJ1-2,TRBV3-1,CASSQGLSYGYTF
.,TRBJ2-5,TRBV24-1,CATSGQGRFMETQYF
TRBD2,TRBJ2-2,TRBV6-6,CASSHSILGLAGETGELFF
.,TRBJ2-7,TRBV20-1,CSASGSTSRVYEQYF
.,TRBJ2-1,TRBV5-1,CASSLDGRTYNEQFF
.,TRBJ2-5,TRBV5-4,CASSLGVPGVETQYF
.,TRBJ2-1,TRBV5-5,CASSLEAGRHNEQFF
.,TRBJ1-2,TRBV20-1,CSANDVSGIYGYTF
TRBD2,TRBJ2-1,TRBV6-2/TRBV6-3,CASSQAGGNEQFF
TRBD2,TRBJ2-7,TRBV20-1,CSAPGLAGANSYNERFF
TRBD2,TRBJ2-1,TRBV30,CAWSAWTSGTYNEQFF
.,TRBJ2-3,TRBV12-3/TRBV12-4,CASSSVNTQYF
.,TRBJ2-5,TRBV5-5,CASSPGASDQETQYF
TRBD2,TRBJ2-5,TRBV9,CASSVEYGLAGAATRYF